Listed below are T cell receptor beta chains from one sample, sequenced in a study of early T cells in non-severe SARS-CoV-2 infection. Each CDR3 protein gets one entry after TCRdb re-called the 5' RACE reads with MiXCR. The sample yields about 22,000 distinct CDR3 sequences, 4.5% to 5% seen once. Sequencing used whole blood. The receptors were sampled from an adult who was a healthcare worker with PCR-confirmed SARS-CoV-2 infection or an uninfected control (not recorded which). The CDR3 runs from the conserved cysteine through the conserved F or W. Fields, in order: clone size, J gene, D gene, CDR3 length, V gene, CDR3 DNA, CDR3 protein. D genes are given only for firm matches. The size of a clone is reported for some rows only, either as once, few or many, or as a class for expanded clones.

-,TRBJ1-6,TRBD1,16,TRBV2,TGTGCCAGCAGTGAGCCACTGACAGGGGGCAATTCACCCCTCCACTTT,CASSEPLTGGNSPLHF
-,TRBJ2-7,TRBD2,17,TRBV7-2,TGTGCCAGCAGCCTCCGTACTAGCGGGGCAGCCAGCTACGAGCAGTACTTC,CASSLRTSGAASYEQYF
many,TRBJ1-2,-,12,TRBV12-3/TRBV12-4,TGTGCCAGCGGCAGATCTAACTATGGCTACACCTTC,CASGRSNYGYTF
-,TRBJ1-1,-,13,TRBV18,TGTGCCAGCTCACCCGGAGTGGGCACTGAAGCTTTCTTT,CASSPGVGTEAFF
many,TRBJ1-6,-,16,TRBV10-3,TGTGCCATCAGTGAGTCTGGGCCAGGGGTGGACTCACCCCTCCACTTT,CAISESGPGVDSPLHF
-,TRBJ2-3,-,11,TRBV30,TGTGCCTGGAGTGCACGGGCCCGGCAGTATTTT,CAWSARARQYF
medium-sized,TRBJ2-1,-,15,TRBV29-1,TGCAGCGTTGAAGGAGGGAAAAGCTCCTACAATGAGCAGTTCTTC,CSVEGGKSSYNEQFF
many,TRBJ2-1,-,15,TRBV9,TGTGCCAGCAGCGTAGGGGCGTCTAGCAATGGTGAGCAGTTCTTC,CASSVGASSNGEQFF
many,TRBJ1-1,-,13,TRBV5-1,TGCGCCAGCAGCTTACGGGGTGGCACTGAAGCTTTCTTT,CASSLRGGTEAFF
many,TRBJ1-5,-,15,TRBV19,TGTGCCAGTAGTATAGGCAGGGAGGGCAATCAGCCCCAGCATTTT,CASSIGREGNQPQHF
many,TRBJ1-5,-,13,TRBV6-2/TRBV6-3,TGTGCCAGCAGTTCGGATAGAAGGCAGCCCCAGCATTTT,CASSSDRRQPQHF
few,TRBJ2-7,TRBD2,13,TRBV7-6,TGTGCCAGCAGCTTAGAACGCGGGAGGGAGCAGTACTTC,CASSLERGREQYF
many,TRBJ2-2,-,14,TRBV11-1,TGTGCCAGCAGCGCCCTCCGCCTATCCGGGGAGCTGTTTTTT,CASSALRLSGELFF
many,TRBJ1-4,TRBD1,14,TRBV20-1,TGCAGTGCTGATCTCCGTACAGGGGGTGAAAAACTGTTTTTT,CSADLRTGGEKLFF
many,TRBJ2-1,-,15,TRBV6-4,TGTGCCAGCAGTCCCTCCGACAGGGGAGGGTCTGAGCAGTTCTTC,CASSPSDRGGSEQFF
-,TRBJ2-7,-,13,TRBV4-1,TGCGCCAGCGGAGACACAAGCTCCTACGAGCAGTACTTC,CASGDTSSYEQYF
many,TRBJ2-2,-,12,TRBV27,TGTGCCAGCAGTTTAAACTTCGGGGAGCTGTTTTTT,CASSLNFGELFF
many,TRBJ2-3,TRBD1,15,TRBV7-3,TGTGCCAGCAGCTGGGGACAGGGGACGGCAGATACGCAGTATTTT,CASSWGQGTADTQYF
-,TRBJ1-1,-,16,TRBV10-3,TGTGCCATCAGTGCCGCCTCCGAACTGCTGAACACTGAAGCTTTCTTT,CAISAASELLNTEAFF
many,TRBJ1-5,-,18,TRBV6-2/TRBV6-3,TGTGCCAGCAGTTACAAGTGGACAGTAAGGACCAAAAATCAGCCCCAGCATTTT,CASSYKWTVRTKNQPQHF
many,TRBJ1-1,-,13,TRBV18,TGTGCCAGCTCACCTTTGGGGAGGGCTGAAGCTTTCTTT,CASSPLGRAEAFF
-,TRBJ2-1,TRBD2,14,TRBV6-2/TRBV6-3,TGTGCCAGCCAGCGGGGGGCCTCCTACAATGAGCAGTTCTTC,CASQRGASYNEQFF
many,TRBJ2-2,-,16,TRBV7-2,TGTGCCAGCAGCCCGAGACCAGTGACCGTGACCGGGGAGCTGTTTTTT,CASSPRPVTVTGELFF
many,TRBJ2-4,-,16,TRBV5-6,TGTGCCAGCAGCTTGTTCCGAACGGATGCCAAAAACATTCAGTACTTC,CASSLFRTDAKNIQYF
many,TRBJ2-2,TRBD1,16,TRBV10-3,TGTGCCATCAGGACTTCCGGGACAGATAACACCGGGGAGCTGTTTTTT,CAIRTSGTDNTGELFF
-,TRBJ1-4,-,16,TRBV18,TGTGCCAGCTCTCGCGGGACACTCCAAAGCGGTGGAAAACTGTTTTTT,CASSRGTLQSGGKLFF
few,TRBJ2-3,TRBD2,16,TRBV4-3,TGCGCCAGCAGCCGGGGAACTAGCGGGTACACAGATACGCAGTATTTT,CASSRGTSGYTDTQYF
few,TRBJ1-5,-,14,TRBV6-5,TGTGCCAGCAGTTCCAGACGGGCGGATCAGCCCCAGCATTTT,CASSSRRADQPQHF
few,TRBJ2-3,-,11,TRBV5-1,TGCGCCAGCAGCGCACAAGATACGCAGTATTTT,CASSAQDTQYF
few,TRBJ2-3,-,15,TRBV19,TGTGCCAGTAACCCCCTTGGGGTAGCAGGAGATACGCAGTATTTT,CASNPLGVAGDTQYF
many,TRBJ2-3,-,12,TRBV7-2,TGTGCCAGCAGCTGGGGCACAGATACGCAGTATTTT,CASSWGTDTQYF
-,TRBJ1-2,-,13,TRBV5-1,TGCGCCAGCAGCCGGTGGGGGGCCGATGGCTACACCTTC,CASSRWGADGYTF
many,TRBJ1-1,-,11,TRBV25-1,TGTGCCAGCACCCGGGGCGCTGAAGCTTTCTTT,CASTRGAEAFF
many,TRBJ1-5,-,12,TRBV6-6,TGTGCCAGCAGTGAGTTCCTGGAGCCCCAGCATTTT,CASSEFLEPQHF
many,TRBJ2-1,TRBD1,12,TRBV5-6,TGTGCCAGCAGCTTGGCCTCAGGGGGCGAGTTCTTC,CASSLASGGEFF
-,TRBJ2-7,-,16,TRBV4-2,TGTGCCAGCAGCTCCACGGAGGGGGCCAGCTCCTACGAGCAGTACTTC,CASSSTEGASSYEQYF
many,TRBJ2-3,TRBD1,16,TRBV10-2,TGCGCCAGCAGTCCTAGGACAGGAGCTAGCACAGATACGCAGTATTTT,CASSPRTGASTDTQYF
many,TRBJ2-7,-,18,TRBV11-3,TGTGCCAGCAGCTTTAAGAGGACAGTCAATCTAGAGTGCGACGAGCAGTACTTC,CASSFKRTVNLECDEQYF
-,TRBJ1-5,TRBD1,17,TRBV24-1,TGTGCCACCAGTGATTCTACCGGGACAGGGTTCGATCAGCCCCAGCATTTT,CATSDSTGTGFDQPQHF
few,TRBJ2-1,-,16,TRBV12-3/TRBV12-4,TGTGCCAGCAGTGCCTATCGAGGGGCCACGACTAATGAGCAGTTCTTC,CASSAYRGATTNEQFF
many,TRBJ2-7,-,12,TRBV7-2,TGTGCCAGCAGCAGGACAGCCGGAGGGCAGTACTTC,CASSRTAGGQYF
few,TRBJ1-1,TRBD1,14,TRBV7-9,TGTGCCAGCAGCTTACAACAGGGGGGCACTGAAGCTTTCTTT,CASSLQQGGTEAFF
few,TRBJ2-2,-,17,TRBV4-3,TGCGCCAGCAGCCAAGGCACCCTTAGCTCGTACACCGGGGAGCTGTTTTTT,CASSQGTLSSYTGELFF
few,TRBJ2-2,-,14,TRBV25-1,TGTGCCAGCAGTGACAGGTTAAACACCGGGGAGCTGTTTTTT,CASSDRLNTGELFF
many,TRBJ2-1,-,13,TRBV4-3,TGCGCCAGCAGCCAAGACTTCTCCAATGAGCAGTTCTTC,CASSQDFSNEQFF
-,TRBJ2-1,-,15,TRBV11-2,TGTGCCAGCACCAAAGTCCGGGGCCCCTACAATGAGCAGTTCTTC,CASTKVRGPYNEQFF
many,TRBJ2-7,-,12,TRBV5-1,TGCGCCAGCTCGGGACAAAGCTACGAGCAGTACTTC,CASSGQSYEQYF
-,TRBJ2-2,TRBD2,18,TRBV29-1,TGCAGCGCCCCAAGAGGTGCGGGGGGGACCTCGAACACCGGGGAGCTGTTTTTT,CSAPRGAGGTSNTGELFF
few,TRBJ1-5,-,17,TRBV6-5,TGTGCCAGCAGTTACTCGAGACCCCAGGGGAGCAATCAGCCCCAGCATTTT,CASSYSRPQGSNQPQHF
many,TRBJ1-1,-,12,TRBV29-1,TGCAGCGCGGGACACCCGAACACTGAAGCTTTCTTT,CSAGHPNTEAFF
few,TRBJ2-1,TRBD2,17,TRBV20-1,TGCAGTGCTAGAATAGCGGGGGGGCCATCTGCCTACAATGAGCAGTTCTTC,CSARIAGGPSAYNEQFF
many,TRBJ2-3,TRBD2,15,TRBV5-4,TGTGCCAGCAGCTTCCTTAGCGGGAGCACAGATACGCAGTATTTT,CASSFLSGSTDTQYF
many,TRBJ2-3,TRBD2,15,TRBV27,TGTGCCAGCAGGGGACTAGCGGGGAACACAGATACGCAGTATTTT,CASRGLAGNTDTQYF
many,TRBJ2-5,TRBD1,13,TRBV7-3,TGTGCCAGCAGCCCGACAGGGATGGAGACCCAGTACTTC,CASSPTGMETQYF
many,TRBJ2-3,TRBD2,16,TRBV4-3,TGCGCCAGCAGCCAATCCTCTAGCGGGGGGACAGATACGCAGTATTTT,CASSQSSSGGTDTQYF
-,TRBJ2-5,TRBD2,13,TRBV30,TGTGCCTGGAGTAGCGGGGGGGAAGAGACCCAGTACTTC,CAWSSGGEETQYF
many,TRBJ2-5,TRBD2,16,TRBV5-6,TGTGCCAGCAGCTCTGAAGAGCGGGGGGACCAAGAGACCCAGTACTTC,CASSSEERGDQETQYF
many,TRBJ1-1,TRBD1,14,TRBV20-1,TGCAGTGCTAGGTCCGGACAGGGATACACTGAAGCTTTCTTT,CSARSGQGYTEAFF